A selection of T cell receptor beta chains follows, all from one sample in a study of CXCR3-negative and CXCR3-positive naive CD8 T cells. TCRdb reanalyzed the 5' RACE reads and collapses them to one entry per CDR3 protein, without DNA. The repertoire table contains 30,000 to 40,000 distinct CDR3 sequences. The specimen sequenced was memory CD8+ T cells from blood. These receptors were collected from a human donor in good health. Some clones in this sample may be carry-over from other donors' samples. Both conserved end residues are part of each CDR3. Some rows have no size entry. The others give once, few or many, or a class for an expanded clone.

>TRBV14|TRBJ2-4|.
CASSHEEDRVVEAKNIQYF
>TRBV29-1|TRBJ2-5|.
CSVVGLAGGTPYQETQYF
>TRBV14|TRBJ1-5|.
CASSQHKSQDREGQPQHF
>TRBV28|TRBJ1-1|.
CASDLNGQQEAFF
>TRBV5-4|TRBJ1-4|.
CASSSRDRDGEKLFF
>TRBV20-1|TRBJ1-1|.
CSARGEQGDTEAFF
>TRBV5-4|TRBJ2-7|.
CASSLTGTVRYEQYF
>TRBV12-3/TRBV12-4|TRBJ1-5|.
CASTGSNQPQHF
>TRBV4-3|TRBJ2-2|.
CASSQDQGPQPYTGELFF
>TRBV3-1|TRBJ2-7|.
CASSQVSGRTGEQYF
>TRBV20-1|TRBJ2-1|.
CSARDVAGPSYNEQFF
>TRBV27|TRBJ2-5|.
CASSRGTGLYLPDQETQYF
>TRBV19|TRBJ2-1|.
CASSRGAGNEQFF
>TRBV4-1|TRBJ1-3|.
CASSSRYPGNTIYF
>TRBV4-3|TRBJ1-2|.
CASSQGYQVIYYGYTF
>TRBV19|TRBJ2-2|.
CASSIEQGAGELFF
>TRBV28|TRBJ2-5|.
CASSSRLVRGQETQYF
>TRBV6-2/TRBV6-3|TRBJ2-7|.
CASSFADRLYEQYF
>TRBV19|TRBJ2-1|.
CASSMSRGYNEQFF
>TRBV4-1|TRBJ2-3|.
CASSQDPASGGYIDTQYF
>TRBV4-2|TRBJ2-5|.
CASSQGGPEVGTQYF
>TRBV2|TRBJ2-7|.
CASSEGLASSYEQYF
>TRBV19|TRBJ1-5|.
CASSTDRGNQPQHF
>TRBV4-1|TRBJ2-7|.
CASSQDRDNHYEQYF
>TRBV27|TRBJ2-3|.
CASSLSLPSGGTDTQYF
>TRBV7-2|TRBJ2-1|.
CASSLADSSNEQFF
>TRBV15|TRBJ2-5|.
CATSASRDRGIKTQYF
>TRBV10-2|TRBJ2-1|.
CASSDGRGLAHRSSYNEQFF
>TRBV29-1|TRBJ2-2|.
CSVPSGFGELFF
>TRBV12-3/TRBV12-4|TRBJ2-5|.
CASSPSDRGPETQYF
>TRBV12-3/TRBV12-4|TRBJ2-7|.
CASSTGRGSPYEQYF
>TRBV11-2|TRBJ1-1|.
CASSPTNTEAFF
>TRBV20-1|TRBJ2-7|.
CSGPTGEGDEQYF
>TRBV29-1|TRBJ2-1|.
CSVDETNYNEQFF
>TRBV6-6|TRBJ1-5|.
CASYRGGQPQHF
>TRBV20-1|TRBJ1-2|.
CSALTTENYGYTF
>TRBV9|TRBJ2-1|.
CASSPRTLATYNEQFF
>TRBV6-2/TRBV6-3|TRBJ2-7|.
CASSYPTQPFSEQYF
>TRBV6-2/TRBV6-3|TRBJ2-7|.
CASSYSGGAHEQYF
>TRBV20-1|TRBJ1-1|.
CSASGRGITEAFF
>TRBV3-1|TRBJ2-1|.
CASSQSLVLKEQFF
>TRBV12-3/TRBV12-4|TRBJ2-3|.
CASDPRGGDTQYF
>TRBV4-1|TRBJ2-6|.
CASSQAWGSGANVLTF
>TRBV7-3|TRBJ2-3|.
CASSLTYLAGGPPDTQYF
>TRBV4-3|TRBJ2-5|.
CASSQSRQDPWETQYF
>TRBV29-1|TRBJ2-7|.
CSVEFGQGAPGYEQYF
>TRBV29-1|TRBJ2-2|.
CSVLTGLGELFF
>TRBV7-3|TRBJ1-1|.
CASSQDRRGSEAFF
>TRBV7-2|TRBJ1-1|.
CASSLRWQINTEAFF
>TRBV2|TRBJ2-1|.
CASSPGLYNEQFF
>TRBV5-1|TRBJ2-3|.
CASSLGSSGRDTQYF
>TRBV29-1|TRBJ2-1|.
CSVDAGHNEQFF
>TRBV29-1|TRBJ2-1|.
CSAPSENSYNEQFF
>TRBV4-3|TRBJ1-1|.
CASSQGGGYTEAFF
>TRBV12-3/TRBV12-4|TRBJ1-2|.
CASSFLQDYGYTF
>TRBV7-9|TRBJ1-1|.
CASTPQGDSEAFF
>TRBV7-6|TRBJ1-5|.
CASSLGTAGNQPQHF
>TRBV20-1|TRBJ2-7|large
CSARGDRDYEQYF
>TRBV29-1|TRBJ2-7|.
CSVDGAGEPYEQYF